Listed here are 9 T cell receptor beta chains from one sample, sequenced in a study of cytomegalovirus exposure and HLA in healthy donors (dated by TCRdb to between 2016 and 2019). Libraries were prepared through the immunoSEQ multiplex PCR assay. The multiplex PCR relied on a mix of 60 forward primers for TCR Vbeta segments and 13 reverse primers for TCR Jbeta segments. TCRdb stores this immuneACCESS table with in-frame sequences only. Part of the clones is absent; in the studies checked, under half of the shortfall reflects unresolved V genes, and no reason is known for the rest. The table for this sample records under 200,000 clones. The ten biggest clones cover 2% to 2.5% of the sample. Sequencing used PBMCs. The receptors here all came from a man aged 25-45 years in good health and CMV-seronegative.

The chain couples TRBV30 to TRBJ1-1; possible D gene TRBD1, 5 bases. The CDR3 sequence is 13 residues long. V dropped 5 bases and J dropped 1 base, with 11 bases sitting between them. Per germline, CDR1 GTSNPN and CDR2 SVGIG (reference sequence). CDR3 nucleotides: TGTGCCTGGTGGCGGAGGGGGAACACTGAAGCTTTCTTT. It is translated as CAWWRRGNTEAFF.

This chain uses TRBV6-5 with TRBJ1-4; possible D gene TRBD1, 6 bases. This CDR3 region has 14 residues. Trimming removed 1 base at V and 7 bases at J, with 10 bases between. Germline CDR1 reads MNHEY; CDR2 reads SVGAGI. For the CDR3, the DNA is TGTGCCAGCAGTTACTTTGGGGGCACTGAAAAACTGTTTTTT. Protein sequence: CASSYFGGTEKLFF.

The V gene is TRBV7-8, the J gene TRBJ1-4, with 7 nucleotides matching TRBD1. J gave up 2 bases and V 3 bases, and 3 bases lay outside the gene matches. Germline V gene data show CDR1 as SGHVS and CDR2 as FQNEAQ. This CDR3 contains 15 residues. The CDR3 region is CASSFDRVTNEKLFF. In DNA, the CDR3 is TGTGCCAGCAGCTTCGACAGGGTCACTAATGAAAAACTGTTTTTT.

As for this clone: Other DNA sequences from this sample encode an identical CDR3 as well. The V gene is TRBV6-1, the J gene TRBJ1-5; D remains ambiguous. The CDR3 covers 13 residues. Trimming took off 7 bases at V and 4 bases at J, with 11 bases between the two ends. Germline V gene sequence: CDR1 MNHNS, CDR2 SASEGT. The CDR3 spells CASKGGKNQPQHF. The CDR3, as DNA: TGTGCCAGCAAAGGAGGGAAAAATCAGCCCCAGCATTTT.

The chain carries TRBV5-1 and TRBJ1-1, with no clear D. CDR1 and CDR2 (germline): SGHRS, YFSETQ. The CDR3 is 15 amino acids. V lost 4 bases to trimming and J lost 6 bases, with 19 bases between them. CDR3 sequence: CASSLGVEGYSEAFF. The DNA for the CDR3 is TGCGCCAGCAGCCTCGGAGTTGAGGGATATTCTGAAGCTTTCTTT.

The chain carries TRBV7-6 and TRBJ1-5, with 7 bases matching TRBD1. CDR1 is SGHVS and CDR2 is FNYEAQ in the germline V gene. The CDR3 sequence is 14 residues long. J was trimmed by 6 bases and V by 1 base; bases with no gene match: 3. CDR3 DNA sequence: TGTGCCAGCAGCTTAGAGACAGGGAGTCAGCCCCAGCATTTT. It encodes CASSLETGSQPQHF.

V usage is TRBV5-1 and J usage is TRBJ2-7; 7 nucleotides line up with TRBD1. The ends lost 1 base at V and 7 bases at J; junction bases unmatched: 8. The CDR3 totals 14 residues. Germline CDR1 SGHRS, CDR2 YFSETQ. This chain's CDR3 is CASSLSTGAGEQYF. CDR3 bases: TGCGCCAGCAGCTTGTCAACAGGGGCCGGGGAGCAGTACTTC.

V gene TRBV7-9 combines with J gene TRBJ2-3; 9 nucleotides line up with TRBD1. This CDR3 region has 16 residues. The V gene end was trimmed by 4 bases and the J gene end by 5 bases; junction bases not matched to a gene: 10. CDR1 is SEHNR and CDR2 is FQNEAQ in the germline V gene (reference sequence). CDR3 loop: CASSSGQGLELDTQYF. In DNA, the CDR3 is TGTGCCAGCAGCTCTGGACAGGGGTTAGAATTAGATACGCAGTATTTT.

The V gene is TRBV29-1, the J gene TRBJ2-5; 7 bases fit TRBD1. The CDR3 consists of 12 residues. Germline CDR1 reads SQVTM; CDR2 reads ANQGSEA. V gave up 7 bases and J gave up 5 bases; unmatched junction bases: 7. This chain's CDR3 is CSALDRAETQYF. CDR3 bases: TGCAGCGCCCTTGACAGGGCGGAGACCCAGTACTTC.